A single sample is the source of the 18 T cell receptor beta chains below, sequenced in a study of technical replicates of blood from a few donors. Generated by immunoSEQ multiplex PCR, the TCRdb table keeps only in-frame clones and is missing some. Of 90,000 to 100,000 clones in the sample, more than 90% were seen once. Input material: T cells isolated from PBMCs. Receptors originate from a human donor in good health.

This clone was counted a single time. The chain has TRBV27 and TRBJ2-5, with 7 positions matching TRBD2. V was clipped by 0 bases and J by 2 bases; unmatched bases: 3. The germline gives CDR1 MNHEY, CDR2 SMNVEV (reference sequence). The CDR3 sequence is 15 residues long. The CDR3 coding sequence is TGTGCCAGCAGTTTATCGCCTAGCGGTCAAGAGACCCAGTACTTC. Translation: CASSLSPSGQETQYF.

This chain uses TRBV4-1 with TRBJ1-4, with TRBD1 matching over 9 bases. CDR3 length equals 17 residues. J was trimmed by 5 bases and V by 1 base; bases with no gene match: 8. Per germline, CDR1 MGHRA and CDR2 YSYEKL. CDR3 region: CASSQGTGQGKNEKLFF. Here the CDR3 DNA reads TGCGCCAGCAGCCAAGGGACGGGACAGGGAAAGAATGAAAAACTGTTTTTT.

This clone has a single count. The genes are TRBV9 and TRBJ2-7; 11 bases line up with TRBD2. Trimming at V came to 3 bases and at J to 1 base, leaving 6 bases not matched to a gene. The CDR3 length is 16 residues. Germline V gives CDR1 SGDLS, CDR2 YYNGEE. The CDR3 loop is CASSDPGTSGSYEQYF. The CDR3 DNA follows: TGTGCCAGCAGCGACCCCGGGACTAGCGGATCCTACGAGCAGTACTTC.

This chain joins TRBV19 and TRBJ1-2; D may be TRBD1 (5 bases). The CDR3 is 14 amino acids. From germline, CDR1 is LNHDA and CDR2 SQIVND (reference sequence). Trimming removed 9 bases from V and 4 bases from J, with 18 bases in between. The CDR3 region is CASDPMQGPYGYTF. CDR3 DNA: TGTGCCAGCGATCCGATGCAGGGTCCCTATGGCTACACCTTC.

V gene TRBV9 combines with J gene TRBJ2-1; the match to TRBD2 covers 10 bases. After removal of 4 bases from V and 8 bases from J, the junction contained 12 bases not matched to a gene. The CDR3 runs to 16 residues. CDR1 is SGDLS, CDR2 YYNGEE, per germline. The CDR3: CASSPHSGRIGDEQFF. The CDR3 DNA reads as TGTGCCAGCAGCCCACATAGCGGGAGGATTGGGGATGAGCAGTTCTTC.

V and J are TRBV19 and TRBJ1-4; 8 bases are a match to TRBD1. Germline lookup yields CDR1 LNHDA and CDR2 SQIVND (reference sequence). The CDR3 length is 15 residues. Trimming cost V 3 bases and J 7 bases; bases outside gene matches: 7. As DNA, the CDR3 is TGTGCCAGTAGTATCCGAAGGACAGGGACTGAAAAACTGTTTTTT. Protein: CASSIRRTGTEKLFF.

The chain couples TRBV19 to TRBJ2-1, with 8 bases aligning to TRBD1. Germline-derived CDR1 and CDR2 are LNHDA and SQIVND (reference sequence). Trimming cost V 3 bases and J 9 bases; bases outside gene matches: 10. CDR3 length equals 15 residues. DNA of the CDR3: TGTGCCAGTAGTATTAGTACAGGGGGGTTAGGTGAGCAGTTCTTC. Protein: CASSISTGGLGEQFF.

The V gene is TRBV7-9, the J gene TRBJ2-1; tentative D call: TRBD2 (5 bases). The V end was cut by 0 bases, the J end by 12 bases, with 9 bases between. The CDR3 is 12 residues long. Per the germline V gene, CDR1 is SEHNR and CDR2 is FQNEAQ (reference sequence). The CDR3 spells CASSLAQRVQFF. The CDR3, as DNA: TGTGCCAGCAGCTTAGCCCAGAGGGTGCAGTTCTTC.

The chain couples TRBV4-1 to TRBJ2-3, with D tentatively TRBD1 (5 bases). The germline CDR1 and CDR2 sequences are MGHRA and YSYEKL. Trimming took 7 bases from V and 6 from J, leaving 20 bases between them. This CDR3 is built from 15 residues. CDR3 protein: CASTLDGQMGDTQYF. In DNA, the CDR3 is TGCGCCAGCACTCTGGACGGACAAATGGGGGATACGCAGTATTTT.

The V and J genes are TRBV7-3 and TRBJ2-1; TRBD1 matches at 8 bases. Per the germline V gene, CDR1 is SGHTA and CDR2 is FQGTGA. Trimming at V came to 5 bases and at J to 1 base, leaving 19 bases not matched to a gene. This CDR3 has 20 residues. CDR3 sequence reads: CASSRDGAGGQFRSYNEQFF. The CDR3 nucleotides are TGTGCCAGCAGCCGAGATGGGGCAGGGGGCCAATTTAGGTCCTACAATGAGCAGTTCTTC.

The chain links TRBV6-5 to TRBJ1-2; D not resolved. Trimming cost V 0 bases and J 3 bases, with 11 bases left between them. CDR1 and CDR2 (germline): MNHEY, SVGAGI. The CDR3 is 15 amino acids. CDR3 DNA: TGTGCCAGCAGTTACTCGAAGGCGGGAGACTATGGCTACACCTTC. Encoded protein: CASSYSKAGDYGYTF.

This sequence joins TRBV29-1 and TRBJ1-4; D gene ambiguous. Germline V gives CDR1 SQVTM, CDR2 ANQGSEA. V lost 0 bases to trimming and J lost 14 bases, with 10 bases between them. This CDR3 has 11 amino acids. The CDR3 region has the DNA TGCAGCGTTGAAGATCAACATTCGCTGTTTTTT. Amino acids: CSVEDQHSLFF.

This chain uses TRBV11-2 with TRBJ2-2, with D possibly TRBD1 on 6 matching bases. The germline V and J ends were trimmed by 3 bases and 7 bases, with 15 bases remaining between them. The CDR3 extends over 15 amino acids. The germline CDR1 and CDR2 sequences are SGHAT and FQNNGV. CDR3 region: CASSFQPVRGGELFF. For the CDR3, the DNA is TGTGCCAGCAGCTTCCAGCCGGTCAGGGGCGGGGAGCTGTTTTTT.

The chain links TRBV5-1 to TRBJ2-3; TRBD2 aligns across 8 bases. Looked up from germline, CDR1 is SGHRS and CDR2 is YFSETQ. The CDR3 length is 17 residues. Trimming removed 4 bases from V and 4 bases from J; junction bases left unmatched: 14. The CDR3 region is CASSGGLGSGGADTQYF. The CDR3 bases are TGCGCCAGCAGCGGGGGACTAGGCAGCGGGGGAGCAGATACGCAGTATTTT.

The chain employs TRBV5-1 and TRBJ1-2; the D gene is possibly TRBD1 (5 bases). The germline V gene has CDR1 SGHRS and CDR2 YFSETQ. This CDR3 is 13 amino acids long. The V gene lost 2 bases and the J gene lost 3 bases, with 8 bases spanning the gap. The CDR3 DNA is TGCGCCAGCAGCTTACAGGCCGACTATGGCTACACCTTC. It specifies CASSLQADYGYTF.

The chain uses TRBV28 and TRBJ2-1, with 11 bases matching TRBD1. CDR3 length equals 14 residues. Germline values: CDR1 MDHEN, CDR2 SYDVKM. J was trimmed by 8 bases and V by 3 bases; bases with no gene match: 3. The CDR3 reads CASSLGTGGDEQFF. Written as DNA, the CDR3 is TGTGCCAGCAGTTTGGGGACAGGGGGGGATGAGCAGTTCTTC.

The V call is TRBV11-2, the J call TRBJ2-5; 7 positions agree with TRBD1. The V gene end was trimmed by 5 bases and the J gene end by 9 bases; junction bases not matched to a gene: 6. CDR3 length: 12 amino acids. The germline V gene has CDR1 SGHAT and CDR2 FQNNGV. The CDR3 loop reads CASSQLQGSQYF. The DNA of the CDR3 is TGTGCCAGCAGCCAGCTACAGGGGTCCCAGTACTTC.

The CDR3, as DNA: TGTGCCAGCAGTGAATGGTCTGTCAGGGGGGAAAAGACCCAGTACTTC. Translating gives CASSEWSVRGEKTQYF. The V and J genes are TRBV25-1 and TRBJ2-5, with D possibly being TRBD1 (7 bases). CDR3 length: 16 amino acids. Germline V CDR1 and CDR2: MGHDK, SYGVNS. Between the trimmed V and J ends, which lost 1 base and 6 bases, there was a span of 18 bases. Using reference TRBV25-1 and TRBJ2-5 for the parts outside the CDR3, the full variable domain is EADIYQTPRYLVIGTGKKITLECSQTMGHDKMYWYQQDPGMELHLIHYSYGVNSTEKGDLSSESTVSRIRTEHFPLTLESARPSHTSQYLCASSEWSVRGEKTQYFGPGTRLLVL.